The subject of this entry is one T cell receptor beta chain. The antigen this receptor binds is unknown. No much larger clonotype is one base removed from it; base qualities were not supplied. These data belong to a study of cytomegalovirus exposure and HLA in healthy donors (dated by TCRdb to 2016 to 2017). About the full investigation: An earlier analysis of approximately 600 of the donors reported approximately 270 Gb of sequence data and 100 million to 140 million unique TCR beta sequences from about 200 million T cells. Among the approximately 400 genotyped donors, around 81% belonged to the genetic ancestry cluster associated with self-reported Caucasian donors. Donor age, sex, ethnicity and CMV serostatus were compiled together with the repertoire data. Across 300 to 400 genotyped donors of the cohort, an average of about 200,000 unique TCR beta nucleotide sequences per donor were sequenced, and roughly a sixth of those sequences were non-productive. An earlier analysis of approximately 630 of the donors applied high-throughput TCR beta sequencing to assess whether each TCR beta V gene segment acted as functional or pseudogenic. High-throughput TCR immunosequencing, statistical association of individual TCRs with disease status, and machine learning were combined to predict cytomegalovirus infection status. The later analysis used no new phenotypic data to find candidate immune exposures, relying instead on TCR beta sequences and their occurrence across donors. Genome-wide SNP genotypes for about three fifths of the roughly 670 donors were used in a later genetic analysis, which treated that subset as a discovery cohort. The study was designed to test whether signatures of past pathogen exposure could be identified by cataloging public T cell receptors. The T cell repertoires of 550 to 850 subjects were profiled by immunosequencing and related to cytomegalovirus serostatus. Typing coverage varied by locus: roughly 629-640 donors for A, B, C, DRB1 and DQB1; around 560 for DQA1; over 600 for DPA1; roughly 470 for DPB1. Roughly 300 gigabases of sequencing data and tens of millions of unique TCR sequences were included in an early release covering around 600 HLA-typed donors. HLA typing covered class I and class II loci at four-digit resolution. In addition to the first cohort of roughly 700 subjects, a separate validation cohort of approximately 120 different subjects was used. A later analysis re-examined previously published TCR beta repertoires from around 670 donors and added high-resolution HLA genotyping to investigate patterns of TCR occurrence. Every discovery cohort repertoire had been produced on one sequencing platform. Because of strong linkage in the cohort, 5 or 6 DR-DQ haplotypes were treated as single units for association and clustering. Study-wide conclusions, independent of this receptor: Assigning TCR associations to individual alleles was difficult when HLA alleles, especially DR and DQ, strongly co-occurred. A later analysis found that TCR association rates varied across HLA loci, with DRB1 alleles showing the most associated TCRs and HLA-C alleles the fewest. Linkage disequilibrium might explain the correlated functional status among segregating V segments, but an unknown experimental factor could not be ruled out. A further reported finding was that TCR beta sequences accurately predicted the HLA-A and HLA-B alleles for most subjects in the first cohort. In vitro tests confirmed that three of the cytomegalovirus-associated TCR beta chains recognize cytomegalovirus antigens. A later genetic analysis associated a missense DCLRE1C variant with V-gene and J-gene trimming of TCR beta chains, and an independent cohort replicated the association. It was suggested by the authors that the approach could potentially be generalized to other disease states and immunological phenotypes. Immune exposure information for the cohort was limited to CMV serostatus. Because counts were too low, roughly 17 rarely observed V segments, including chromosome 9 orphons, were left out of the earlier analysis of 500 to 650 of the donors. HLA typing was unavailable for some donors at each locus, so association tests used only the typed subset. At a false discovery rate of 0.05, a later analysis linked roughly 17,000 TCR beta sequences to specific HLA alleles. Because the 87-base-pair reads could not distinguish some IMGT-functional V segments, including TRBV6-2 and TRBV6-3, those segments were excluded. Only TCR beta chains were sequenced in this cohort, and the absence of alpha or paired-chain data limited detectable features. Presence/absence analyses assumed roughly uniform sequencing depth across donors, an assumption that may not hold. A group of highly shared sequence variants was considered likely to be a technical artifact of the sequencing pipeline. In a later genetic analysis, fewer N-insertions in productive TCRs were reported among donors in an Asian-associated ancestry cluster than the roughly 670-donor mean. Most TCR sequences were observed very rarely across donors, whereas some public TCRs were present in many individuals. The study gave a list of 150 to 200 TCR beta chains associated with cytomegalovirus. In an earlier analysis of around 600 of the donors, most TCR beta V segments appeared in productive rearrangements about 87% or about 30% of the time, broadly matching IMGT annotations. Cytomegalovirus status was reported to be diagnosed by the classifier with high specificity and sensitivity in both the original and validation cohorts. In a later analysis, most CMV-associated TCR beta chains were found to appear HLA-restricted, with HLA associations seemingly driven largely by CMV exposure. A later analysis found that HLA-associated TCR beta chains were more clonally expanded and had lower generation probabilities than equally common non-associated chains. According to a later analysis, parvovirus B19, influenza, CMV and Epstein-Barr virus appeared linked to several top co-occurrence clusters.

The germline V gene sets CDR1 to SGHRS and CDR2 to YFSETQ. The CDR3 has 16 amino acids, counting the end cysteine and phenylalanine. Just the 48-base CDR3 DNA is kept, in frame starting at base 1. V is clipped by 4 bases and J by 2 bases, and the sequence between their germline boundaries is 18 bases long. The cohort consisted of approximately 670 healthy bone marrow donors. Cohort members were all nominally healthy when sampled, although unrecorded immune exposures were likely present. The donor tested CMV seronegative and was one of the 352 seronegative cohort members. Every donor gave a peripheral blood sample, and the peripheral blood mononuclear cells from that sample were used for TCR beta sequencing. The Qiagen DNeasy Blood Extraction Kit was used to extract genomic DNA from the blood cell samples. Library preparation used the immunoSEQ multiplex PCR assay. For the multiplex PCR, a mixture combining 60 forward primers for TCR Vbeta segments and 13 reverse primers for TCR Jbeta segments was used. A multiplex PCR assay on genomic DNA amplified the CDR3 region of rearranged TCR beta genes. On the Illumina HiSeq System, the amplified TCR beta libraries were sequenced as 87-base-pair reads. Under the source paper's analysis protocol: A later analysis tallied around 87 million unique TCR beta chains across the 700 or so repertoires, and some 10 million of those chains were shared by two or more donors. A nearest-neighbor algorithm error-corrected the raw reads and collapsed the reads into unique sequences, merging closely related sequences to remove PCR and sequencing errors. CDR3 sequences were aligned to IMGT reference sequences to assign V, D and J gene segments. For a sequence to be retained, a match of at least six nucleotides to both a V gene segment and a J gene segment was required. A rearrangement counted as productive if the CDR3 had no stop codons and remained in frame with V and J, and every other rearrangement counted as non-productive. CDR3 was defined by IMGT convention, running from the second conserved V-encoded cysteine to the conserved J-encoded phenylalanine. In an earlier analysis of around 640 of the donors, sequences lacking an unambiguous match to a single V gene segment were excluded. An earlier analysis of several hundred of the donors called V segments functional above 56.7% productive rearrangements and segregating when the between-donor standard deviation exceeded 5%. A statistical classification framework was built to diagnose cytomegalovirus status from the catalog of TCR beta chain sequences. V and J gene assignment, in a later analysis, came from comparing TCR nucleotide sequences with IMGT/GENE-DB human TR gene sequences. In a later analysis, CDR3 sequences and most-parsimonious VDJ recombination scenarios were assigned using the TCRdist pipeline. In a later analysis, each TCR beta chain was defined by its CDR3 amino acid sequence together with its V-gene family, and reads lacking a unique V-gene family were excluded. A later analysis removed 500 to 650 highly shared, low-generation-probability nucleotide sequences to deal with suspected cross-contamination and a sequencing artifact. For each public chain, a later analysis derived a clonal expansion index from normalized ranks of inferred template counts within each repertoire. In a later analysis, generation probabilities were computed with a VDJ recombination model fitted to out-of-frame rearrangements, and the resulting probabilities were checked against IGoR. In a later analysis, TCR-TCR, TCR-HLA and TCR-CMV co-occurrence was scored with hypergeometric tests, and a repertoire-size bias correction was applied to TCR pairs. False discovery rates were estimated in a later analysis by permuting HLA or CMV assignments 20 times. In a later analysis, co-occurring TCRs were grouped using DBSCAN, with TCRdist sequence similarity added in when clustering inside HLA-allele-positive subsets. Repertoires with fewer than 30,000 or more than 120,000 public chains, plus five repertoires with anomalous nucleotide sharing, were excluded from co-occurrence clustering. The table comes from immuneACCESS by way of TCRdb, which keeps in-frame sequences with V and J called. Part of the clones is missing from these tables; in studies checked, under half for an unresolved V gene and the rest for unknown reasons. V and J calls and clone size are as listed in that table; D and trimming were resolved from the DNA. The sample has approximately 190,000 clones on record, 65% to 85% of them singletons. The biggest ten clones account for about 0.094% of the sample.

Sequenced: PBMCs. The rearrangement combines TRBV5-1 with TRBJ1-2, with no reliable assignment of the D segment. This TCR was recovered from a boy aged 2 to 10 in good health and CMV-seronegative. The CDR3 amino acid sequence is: CASSPSSQFPNYGYTF. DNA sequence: TGCGCCAGCAGCCCATCCTCCCAGTTCCCAAACTATGGCTACACCTTC. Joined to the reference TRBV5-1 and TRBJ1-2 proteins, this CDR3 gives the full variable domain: KAGVTQTPRYLIKTRGQQVTLSCSPISGHRSVSWYQQTPGQGLQFLFEYFSETQRNKGNFPGRFSGRQFSNSRSEMNVSTLELGDSALYLCASSPSSQFPNYGYTFGSGTRLTVV.